Detailed here is one TCR beta chain. Its antigen remains undetermined. Base qualities are not at hand, and no much larger clone is one base apart. The data originate from a study of OX40 agonist ivuxolimab in advanced cancers. With respect to the entire study: Ivuxolimab, which targeted the costimulatory receptor OX40 (CD134), was an agonistic, fully human IgG2 monoclonal antibody. Intravenous ivuxolimab was administered to patients every 2 weeks at six dose levels: 0.01, 0.1, 0.3, 1.5, 3 and 10 mg/kg. Of the roughly 53 patients in dose escalation, about 20 had hepatocellular carcinoma, some 15 had melanoma, 9 had renal cell carcinoma and 9 had head and neck cancer. A male proportion of 75% to 85% and a mean age of around 60 years, ranging from roughly 23 to 79, were recorded for the dose-escalation cohort. Prior anti-PD-1, anti-PD-L1 or anti-CTLA-4 therapy was permitted, and checkpoint inhibitors had been received by around 39% of dose-escalation patients. Partial responses occurred in three dose-escalation patients, of whom one had hepatocellular carcinoma and two had cutaneous melanoma. Peripheral TCRbeta sequencing aimed to test whether ivuxolimab altered TCR sequence diversity and caused clonal T-cell expansion. The monotherapy dose-escalation portion (N ≈ 57 patients) of the phase I ivuxolimab trial is reported in the paper. Paper-wide results and their limitations: At doses of 0.1 to 3.0 mg/kg, clonal expansion of both CD4+ and CD8+ blood T cells was observed from baseline to week 6. On average, CD8+ T cells showed more expanded clones than CD4+ T cells after ivuxolimab. Low levels of normalized T-cell clonal expansion were also seen in some patients who did not respond. In the 0.1-3.0 mg/kg groups, partial responders were among the patients with the lowest normalized peripheral clonal expansion, particularly in CD8+ T cells. The antigen specificity of the peripheral T cells that underwent clonal expansion was not determined.

Including the terminal cysteine and phenylalanine, the CDR3 comprises 16 residues. This entry keeps only the CDR3 DNA: 48 bases, framed from base 1. The V end gives up 5 bases and the J end 4 bases, leaving 11 bases in the junction not matched to a gene. The germline V gene provides CDR1 SGHTA and CDR2 FQGNSA. To sequence the TCRbeta CDR3 region, genomic DNA was isolated from the sorted cells. TCRbeta CDR3 regions were sequenced using the immunoSEQ Assay. TCRdb's version of the immuneACCESS table is confined to in-frame rearrangements and falls short of the full clone set. An unresolved V gene accounts for under half of the shortfall where checked; the remainder is of unknown origin. The sample profile shows 68,000 or so clones; approximately 88% of them were found once. Less than 2.5% of the sample goes to the ten largest clones. The trial excluded patients who had a history of autoimmune disease or were on systemic immunosuppression. In every dose cohort, peripheral blood was drawn for TCR sequencing at baseline, cycle 4 day 1, and cycle 7 day 1. Samples came from an open-label, multicenter, first-in-human phase I dose-escalation trial of ivuxolimab. The trial enrolled adults with locally advanced or metastatic head and neck squamous cell, hepatocellular, melanoma or renal cell carcinoma. Before TCR sequencing, CD4+ T cells and CD8+ T cells were sorted from peripheral blood as separate populations.

The sample consisted of CD4+ or CD8+ T cells sorted from blood, taken in a trial of the OX40 agonist ivuxolimab. The V and J segments used are TRBV7-2 and TRBJ2-1; 7 central bases correspond to TRBD2. The TCR comes from an adult with an advanced solid tumor such as melanoma, head and neck, liver or kidney cancer. The bases are TGTGCCAGCAGCCTCTCCGGAGCGGGGAAGTACAATGAGCAGTTCTTC. Its protein reads: CASSLSGAGKYNEQFF.